The T cell receptor (beta chain) described here comes from a study of PD-1 blockade in classical Hodgkin lymphoma. Study conclusions and caveats: Some patients started nivolumab under 1 year after ASCT, and they were excluded. The study found that TCR diversity rose significantly by C4D1 in CD4+ but not CD8+ cells.

Between the trimmed V and J ends, which lost 4 bases and 2 bases, there was a span of 13 bases. Germline assignment: CDR1 MNHEY and CDR2 SMNVEV (reference sequence). The CDR3 is 15 residues long. Following autologous stem cell transplantation, relapse occurred in every patient, and exposure to brentuximab vedotin varied. Complete response, partial response or progressive disease was recorded as best response. Comments on this clone: Antigen specificity is unknown.

Profiling relied on immunoSEQ multiplex PCR, and the TCRdb table lists in-frame clones only, not all of them. Of tens of thousands of clones in the sample, under 90% were seen once. The chain uses TRBV27 and TRBJ2-3; a possible D gene is TRBD2 (5 bases). Source: peripheral blood mononuclear cells (PBMCs), taken at baseline. The receptor comes from a human donor with classical Hodgkin lymphoma. CDR3: CASSSLDLVTDTQYF. The CDR3 nucleotides read TGTGCCAGCAGTTCACTGGACTTGGTCACAGATACGCAGTATTTT.